This TCR beta chain was retrieved from a study of identical twins. The V end lost 0 bases, the J end lost 8 bases, and 12 bases lay between the germline ends. The CDR3 contains 14 residues. In germline, CDR1 is SGDLS, CDR2 YYNGEE. The table lists this clonotype with a few counts. MiXCR, applied by TCRdb to the 5' RACE reads, yields one record per CDR3 protein. The data contain approximately 620,000 distinct CDR3 sequences, 8.6% of them singletons. The same sample was also used in a study of yellow fever vaccine responses in identical twins. That report adds: Among the twins, the vaccine T cell response reportedly seemed partly convergent and partly personalized.

The rearrangement uses TRBV9 and TRBJ2-1; D tentatively fits TRBD1 or TRBD2 (5 bases each). The sequence was obtained from a woman younger than 30 in good health. Sequences were obtained from PBMCs. CDR3 amino acids: CASSVAPTGHEQFF. CDR3 sequence (DNA): TGTGCCAGCAGCGTAGCCCCCACGGGGCATGAGCAGTTCTTC.